The 24 T cell receptor beta chains below come from one sample, sequenced in a study of Graves' ophthalmopathy and Graves' hyperthyroidism. Amplification of the TCR beta CDR3 regions used RNA transcripts (as template). After a first-round RT-PCR with HTBI primers, a second-round multiplex PCR was run. MiXCR, applied by TCRdb to the multiplex PCR reads, yields one record per CDR3 protein. The profile shows about 370,000 distinct CDR3 sequences, approximately 17% of them singletons. The material sequenced was peripheral blood. Receptor source: an adult woman with stable Graves' hyperthyroidism.

The rearrangement uses TRBV12-3 or TRBV12-4 and TRBJ2-5, with D possibly being TRBD2 (6 bases). Trimming shortened V by 1 base and J by 0 bases, and 12 bases separated the two germline ends. The CDR3 contains 16 residues. The CDR3 region is CASSLGPAGYQETQYF. The CDR3 coding sequence is TGTGCCAGCAGTTTAGGTCCAGCGGGCTACCAAGAGACCCAGTACTTC.

This clonotype appeared a few times. The J gene is TRBJ1-5, the V gene TRBV20-1, with TRBD1 as a possible D gene (6 bases). CDR3 length: 18 amino acids. Trimming pared 0 bases from V and 4 bases from J, leaving 22 bases between. In germline, CDR1 is DFQATT, CDR2 SNEGSKA (reference sequence). The CDR3: CSARDQGPLDRENQPQHF. The DNA of the CDR3 is TGCAGTGCTAGAGACCAAGGGCCACTGGACAGAGAAAATCAGCCCCAGCATTTT.

The chain links TRBV15 to TRBJ1-1; tentative D call: TRBD1 (6 bases). The length of the CDR3 is 12 residues. In germline, CDR1 is LNHNV, CDR2 YYDKDF (reference sequence). V was shortened by 2 bases and J by 8 bases, with 9 bases between the two germline ends. The chain's CDR3 is CATSRPTGEAFF. In nucleotides, the CDR3 is TGTGCCACCAGCAGACCCACAGGGGAAGCTTTCTTT.

This clonotype was picked up many times. The chain links TRBV9 to TRBJ2-7, with D tentatively TRBD1 (6 bases). Germline CDR1 is SGDLS and CDR2 is YYNGEE. V was pared by 6 bases and J by 6 bases, with 22 bases between. CDR3 length equals 15 residues. The CDR3 region has the DNA TGTGCCAGCACCCCAACCGGACAGCCTCAGGGCGAGCAGTACTTC. It encodes CASTPTGQPQGEQYF.

The chain is built from TRBV29-1 and TRBJ2-7; 9 bases are a match to TRBD1. The CDR3 extends over 13 amino acids. Per germline, CDR1 SQVTM and CDR2 ANQGSEA. Trimming at V came to 4 bases and at J to 5 bases, leaving 6 bases not matched to a gene. The CDR3 spells CSVGRDRVDEQYF. CDR3 bases: TGCAGCGTTGGCCGGGACAGGGTCGACGAGCAGTACTTC.

The V and J genes are TRBV11-2 and TRBJ1-3; D call uncertain. CDR3 length equals 11 residues. V lost 9 bases, J lost 0 bases, and 3 bases lay in between. From germline, CDR1 is SGHAT and CDR2 FQNNGV. CDR3 sequence (DNA): TGTGCCAGTGTCTCTGGAAACACCATATATTTT. It translates to CASVSGNTIYF. Full variable domain (outside the CDR3, taken from reference TRBV11-2 and TRBJ1-3): EAGVAQSPRYKIIEKRQSVAFWCNPISGHATLYWYQQILGQGPKLLIQFQNNGVVDDSQLPKDRFSAERLKGVDSTLKIQPAKLEDSAVYLCASVSGNTIYFGEGSWLTVV.

The rearrangement links TRBV28 to TRBJ2-7, with 9 bases that match TRBD2. The CDR3 spans 17 residues. Germline V CDR1 and CDR2: MDHEN, SYDVKM. The V gene end was trimmed by 4 bases and the J gene end by 4 bases; junction bases not matched to a gene: 14. DNA of the CDR3: TGTGCCAGCAGTTCTTCCGTGATTAGTAGCGGGGGATACGAGCAGTACTTC. It translates to CASSSSVISSGGYEQYF.

As regards this clonotype: At one of its ends the junction is not consistent with the germline gene, which may arise from a read error. The chain uses TRBV11-2 and TRBJ2-4, with a tentative D call TRBD2 (7 bases). The CDR3 is made up of 20 amino acids. Germline CDR1 and CDR2: SGHAT and FQNNGV. In DNA, the CDR3 is TGTGCCAGCAGCTTAGATTCGGGGGGCTTTGGCGGGCTAGCCAAAAACATTAAGTACTTC. Translating gives CASSLDSGGFGGLAKNIKYF.

The rearrangement links TRBV15 to TRBJ1-5, with 8 nucleotides matching TRBD1. J lost 3 bases, V lost 2 bases, and 3 bases had no gene match. The CDR3 runs 15 residues. Germline assignment: CDR1 LNHNV and CDR2 YYDKDF (reference sequence). The CDR3 DNA reads TGTGCCACCAGCAGATTACAGGGGGACAATCAGCCCCAGCATTTT. Its translation is CATSRLQGDNQPQHF.

This clonotype was found a few times. The junction does not match germline at one end; this may be a read error. The chain links TRBV3-1 to TRBJ2-4, with D tentatively TRBD2 (6 bases). Germline CDR1 is LGHDT and CDR2 is YNNKEL (reference sequence). This CDR3 region has 16 residues. CDR3 DNA sequence: TGTGCCAGCAGTCATACAGGAGGGGATGGGGGAAACATTAAGTACTTC. It is translated as CASSHTGGDGGNIKYF.

There are a few counts of this clonotype. The V and J genes are TRBV5-1 and TRBJ1-3; D perhaps matches TRBD1 (6 bases). Trimming removed 0 bases at V and 2 bases at J, with 9 bases between. CDR3 size: 15 residues. Per germline, CDR1 SGHRS and CDR2 YFSETQ. The CDR3 coding sequence is TGCGCCAGCAGCTTGGCCACAGGGCCTGGAAACACCATATATTTT. This codes for CASSLATGPGNTIYF. Variable domain in full (rest from reference TRBV5-1 and TRBJ1-3): KAGVTQTPRYLIKTRGQQVTLSCSPISGHRSVSWYQQTPGQGLQFLFEYFSETQRNKGNFPGRFSGRQFSNSRSEMNVSTLELGDSALYLCASSLATGPGNTIYFGEGSWLTVV.

V and J are TRBV11-2 and TRBJ2-5; 10 positions agree with TRBD2. The ends lost 5 bases at V and 7 bases at J; junction bases unmatched: 7. CDR1 is SGHAT, CDR2 FQNNGV, per germline. The CDR3 runs to 14 residues. CDR3 loop: CASSPGTSEGTQYF. In DNA form, the CDR3 reads TGTGCCAGCAGCCCCGGGACTAGCGAAGGGACCCAGTACTTC.

This clonotype was recorded at least ten times. The chain employs TRBV6-1 and TRBJ1-1; D gene uncertain. The CDR3 runs 13 residues. Germline CDR1 and CDR2: MNHNS and SASEGT. V lost 7 bases and J lost 1, with 10 bases in between. The CDR3 loop reads CASTIQENTEAFF. CDR3 in DNA: TGTGCCAGCACCATCCAAGAGAACACTGAAGCTTTCTTT.

This clonotype was recorded at least ten times. CDR3 DNA: TGTGCCAGCAGTTACTCGGGGGTAAACCCTCCGGAGACCCAGTACTTC. This encodes CASSYSGVNPPETQYF. The rearrangement uses TRBV6-5 and TRBJ2-5; D tentatively reads TRBD1 or TRBD2 (5 bases each). CDR1 is MNHEY, CDR2 SVGAGI, per germline. This CDR3 has 16 residues. Trimming removed 0 bases at V and 5 bases at J, with 16 bases between.

Ten or more counts support this clonotype. This chain uses TRBV6-1 with TRBJ2-5; possible D gene TRBD2, 5 bases. Germline V lookup: CDR1 MNHNS, CDR2 SASEGT. Trimming removed 5 bases from V and 1 base from J, with 14 bases in between. This CDR3 is 15 amino acids long. Here the CDR3 reads CASSPLEGFQETQYF. For the CDR3, the DNA is TGTGCCAGCAGTCCCCTAGAGGGATTCCAAGAGACCCAGTACTTC.

The J gene is TRBJ2-3, the V gene TRBV6-2 or TRBV6-3; 7 positions match TRBD1. Germline assignment: CDR1 MNHEY and CDR2 SVGEGT. The V segment lost 2 bases and the J segment 4 bases; nucleotides outside the gene matches: 3. This CDR3 region has 14 residues. CDR3 sequence: CASSYGDRADTQYF. In nucleotides, the CDR3 is TGTGCCAGCAGTTACGGAGACAGGGCAGATACGCAGTATTTT.

This clonotype has a count of ten or more. In DNA, the CDR3 is TGCAGCGTTGAGGGGGATAGCAAAAACATTCAGTACTTC. Amino acids: CSVEGDSKNIQYF. The V and J genes are TRBV29-1 and TRBJ2-4, with D possibly being TRBD1 or TRBD2 (5 bases each). Trimming took 3 bases from V and 3 from J, leaving 9 bases between them. Germline V CDR1 and CDR2: SQVTM, ANQGSEA. The CDR3 sequence is 13 residues long.

This clonotype came up many times. The rearrangement uses TRBV20-1 and TRBJ2-7; unclear D gene. Per the germline V gene, CDR1 is DFQATT and CDR2 is SNEGSKA (reference sequence). V dropped 2 bases and J dropped 3 bases, with 8 bases sitting between them. The CDR3 runs 12 residues. The CDR3 spells CSARFSRYEQYF. CDR3 sequence (DNA): TGCAGTGCTAGATTCTCGCGCTACGAGCAGTACTTC.

This clonotype was detected ten times or more. The V gene is TRBV12-5, the J gene TRBJ1-3; D unclear. This CDR3 region has 17 residues. Germline V lookup: CDR1 LGHNT, CDR2 FRNRAP. Trimming pared 0 bases from V and 0 bases from J, leaving 12 bases between. The CDR3 region has the DNA TGTGCTAGTGGTTTGGTATCCAGGTCTAGCTCTGGAAACACCATATATTTT. Its translation is CASGLVSRSSSGNTIYF.

This clonotype appeared a few times. The chain links TRBV7-9 to TRBJ2-1, with D perhaps assigned TRBD1 or TRBD2 (5 bases each). The CDR3 has 15 amino acids. The V gene lost 6 bases and the J gene lost 7 bases, with 19 bases spanning the gap. Germline assignment: CDR1 SEHNR and CDR2 FQNEAQ (reference sequence). The CDR3 DNA sequence: TGTGCCAGCAGTCGGACGGACGGGACCCTAAATGAGCAGTTCTTC. Protein sequence: CASSRTDGTLNEQFF.

This clonotype was picked up many times. The J gene is TRBJ2-5, the V gene TRBV6-1; the match to TRBD1 covers 7 bases. The CDR3 totals 18 residues. CDR1 and CDR2 (germline): MNHNS, SASEGT. Trimming cost V 6 bases and J 2 bases; bases outside gene matches: 18. The CDR3 is CASREALRGAGGQETQYF. The CDR3, as DNA: TGTGCCAGCAGAGAGGCCCTGCGAGGGGCAGGGGGACAAGAGACCCAGTACTTC.

This clonotype occurred many times. This chain connects TRBV19 to TRBJ2-2, with a weak D call TRBD2 (5 bases). V lost 3 bases and J lost 4, with 12 bases in between. The CDR3 extends over 15 amino acids. Germline V gene sequence: CDR1 LNHDA, CDR2 SQIVND (reference sequence). The CDR3 protein is CASSMLAEGTGELFF. In nucleotides, the CDR3 is TGTGCCAGTAGTATGTTGGCCGAGGGCACCGGGGAGCTGTTTTTT. Variable domain in full (rest from reference TRBV19 and TRBJ2-2): DGGITQSPKYLFRKEGQNVTLSCEQNLNHDAMYWYRQDPGQGLRLIYYSQIVNDFQKGDIAEGYSVSREKKESFPLTVTSAQKNPTAFYLCASSMLAEGTGELFFGEGSRLTVL.

This clonotype was detected ten times or more. This rearrangement joins TRBV6-1 to TRBJ1-1, with D unresolved. The CDR3 totals 11 residues. Germline V gene sequence: CDR1 MNHNS, CDR2 SASEGT. Trimming removed 2 bases at V and 7 bases at J, with 5 bases between. For the CDR3, the DNA is TGTGCCAGCAGTGAACTCCATGAAGCTTTCTTT. Protein sequence: CASSELHEAFF.

This clonotype occurred many times. As DNA, the CDR3 is TGTGCCAGCAGCTTAGCCCCGGGACAGAAGAACACTGAAGCTTTCTTT. Translating gives CASSLAPGQKNTEAFF. V usage is TRBV7-9 and J usage is TRBJ1-1, with 7 bases fitting TRBD1. The ends lost 0 bases at V and 1 base at J; junction bases unmatched: 5. The CDR3 extends over 16 amino acids. Per germline, CDR1 SEHNR and CDR2 FQNEAQ (reference sequence).